The 14 T cell receptor beta chains below come from one sample, sequenced in a study of blood T cell repertoires in COVID-19. Assay: immunoSEQ multiplex PCR; the TCRdb copy retains only in-frame clones and omits some. The sample consists of some 150,000 clones, about 90% of them appearing once. Sequencing was performed on peripheral blood. Every receptor here comes from an older woman with acute or convalescent COVID-19.

This CDR3 is CASSYSTSVVSLRQEQYF. CDR3 DNA sequence: TGTGCCAGCAGTTACTCGACCTCCGTTGTCTCTTTGAGGCAGGAGCAGTACTTC. V usage is TRBV6-2 or TRBV6-3 and J usage is TRBJ2-7, with no clear D. The germline V gene has CDR1 MNHEY and CDR2 SVGEGT. V was shortened by 0 bases and J by 7 bases, with 25 bases between the two germline ends. The CDR3 covers 18 residues.

The chain links TRBV30 to TRBJ2-1; possibly TRBD2 for D (6 bases). With 4 bases removed from V and 0 bases from J, the gap between germline ends came to 10 bases. CDR1 and CDR2 from the germline V gene are GTSNPN and SVGIG (reference sequence). The CDR3 has 14 amino acids. CDR3 in DNA: TGTGCCTGGACCACCGGGAGCTCCTACAATGAGCAGTTCTTC. Translating it yields CAWTTGSSYNEQFF.

V usage is TRBV4-2 and J usage is TRBJ1-6; unclear D gene. This CDR3 has 16 amino acids. CDR1 is LGHNA, CDR2 YNFKEQ, per germline. Trimming took off 0 bases at V and 0 bases at J, with 6 bases between the two ends. CDR3 residues: CASSQEVSSYNSPLHF. CDR3 sequence (DNA): TGTGCCAGCAGCCAAGAGGTGAGCTCCTATAATTCACCCCTCCACTTT.

The chain couples TRBV6-5 to TRBJ1-5; D remains ambiguous. The CDR3 contains 13 residues. The germline gives CDR1 MNHEY, CDR2 SVGAGI. The V and J ends lost 4 bases and 7 bases respectively, with 11 bases between them. The CDR3 reads CASSFGSEQPQHF. The CDR3 DNA reads as TGTGCCAGCAGTTTCGGGTCGGAACAGCCCCAGCATTTT.

There are a few counts of this clone. The gene calls are TRBV19 and TRBJ1-6; D is perhaps TRBD1 (5 bases). V was clipped by 3 bases and J by 2 bases, with 17 bases between them. Looked up from germline, CDR1 is LNHDA and CDR2 is SQIVND (reference sequence). The CDR3 covers 18 residues. CDR3 residues: CASSIRQQGRTYNSPLHF. CDR3 in DNA: TGTGCCAGTAGTATTCGACAGCAGGGAAGAACCTATAATTCACCCCTCCACTTT.

The chain uses TRBV4-3 and TRBJ2-1, with TRBD2 matching over 7 bases. The CDR3 consists of 16 residues. The ends lost 3 bases at V and 8 bases at J; junction bases unmatched: 13. Germline V lookup: CDR1 LGHNA, CDR2 YSLEER. The CDR3 sequence is CASSHVSGGGGDEQFF. The CDR3 DNA is TGCGCCAGCAGCCACGTCTCGGGCGGGGGAGGGGATGAGCAGTTCTTC.

The V gene is TRBV28, the J gene TRBJ1-5; a possible D gene is TRBD1 (6 bases). CDR1 is MDHEN and CDR2 is SYDVKM in the germline V gene. Trimming left V 5 bases short and J 6 bases short, with 20 bases between. This CDR3 has 16 residues. Written as DNA, the CDR3 is TGTGCCAGCAGTCCAGCGGTGCCAGGGGTGGTTCAGCCCCAGCATTTT. Protein: CASSPAVPGVVQPQHF.

The chain uses TRBV2 and TRBJ2-5; the D gene is possibly TRBD2 (5 bases). The V gene lost 8 bases and the J gene lost 4 bases, with 20 bases spanning the gap. Germline assignment: CDR1 SNHLY and CDR2 FYNNEI. The CDR3 runs to 15 residues. The CDR3 sequence is CASRPDLSGRETQYF. The CDR3 coding sequence is TGTGCCAGCCGGCCGGATCTCTCGGGGAGAGAGACCCAGTACTTC.

The chain links TRBV5-1 to TRBJ1-5, with D perhaps matching TRBD1 (5 bases). The V gene's germline CDR1 is SGHRS and CDR2 YFSETQ. CDR3 size: 17 residues. The V end lost 4 bases, the J end lost 2 bases, and 19 bases lay between the germline ends. CDR3 DNA sequence: TGCGCCAGCAGCCCGGGACCGGGGGTGGGGGGCAATCAGCCCCAGCATTTT. Translating gives CASSPGPGVGGNQPQHF.

The chain combines TRBV7-3 with TRBJ1-6; weak D call: TRBD1 (5 bases). Germline CDR1 reads SGHTA; CDR2 reads FQGTGA. Between the trimmed V and J ends, which lost 1 base and 5 bases, there was a span of 12 bases. The CDR3 loop spans 16 amino acids. CDR3 sequence: CASSLNAGANNSPLHF. The CDR3 bases are TGTGCCAGCAGCTTAAATGCTGGGGCGAATAATTCACCCCTCCACTTT. Full variable domain (rest looked up from reference TRBV7-3 and TRBJ1-6): GAGVSQTPSNKVTEKGKYVELRCDPISGHTALYWYRQSLGQGPEFLIYFQGTGAADDSGLPNDRFFAVRPEGSVSTLKIQRTERGDSAVYLCASSLNAGANNSPLHFGNGTRLTVT.

V gene TRBV19 combines with J gene TRBJ1-2; no clear D gene. Germline assignment: CDR1 LNHDA and CDR2 SQIVND (reference sequence). Trimming removed 7 bases from V and 5 bases from J, with 20 bases in between. The CDR3 contains 15 residues. The CDR3, as DNA: TGTGCCAGTACGCTCGAGTCCAGGCCCCTTTATGGCTACACCTTC. Translated, it gives CASTLESRPLYGYTF.

This chain joins TRBV29-1 and TRBJ2-5, with TRBD1 matching over 7 bases. The CDR3 sequence is 13 residues long. J gave up 2 bases and V 6 bases, and 6 bases lay outside the gene matches. Germline CDR1 reads SQVTM; CDR2 reads ANQGSEA. The CDR3: CSVKRGQQETQYF. The CDR3, as DNA: TGCAGCGTGAAAAGGGGACAGCAAGAGACCCAGTACTTC.

The V and J genes are TRBV27 and TRBJ1-1; 11 bases match TRBD1. The CDR3 sequence is 17 residues long. Germline V gives CDR1 MNHEY, CDR2 SMNVEV (reference sequence). Trimming removed 5 bases from V and 0 bases from J; junction bases left unmatched: 8. The CDR3: CASSHRSGQGVNTEAFF. Here the CDR3 DNA reads TGTGCCAGCAGTCACCGCTCGGGACAGGGGGTGAACACTGAAGCTTTCTTT.

The CDR3 sequence is CASSPQGGPETQYF. CDR3 nucleotides: TGTGCCAGCAGCCCCCAGGGGGGCCCCGAGACCCAGTACTTC. The V and J genes are TRBV11-2 and TRBJ2-5, with a weak D call TRBD1 (7 bases). The length of the CDR3 is 14 residues. V dropped 5 bases and J dropped 5 bases, with 15 bases sitting between them. CDR1 and CDR2 from the germline V gene are SGHAT and FQNNGV.